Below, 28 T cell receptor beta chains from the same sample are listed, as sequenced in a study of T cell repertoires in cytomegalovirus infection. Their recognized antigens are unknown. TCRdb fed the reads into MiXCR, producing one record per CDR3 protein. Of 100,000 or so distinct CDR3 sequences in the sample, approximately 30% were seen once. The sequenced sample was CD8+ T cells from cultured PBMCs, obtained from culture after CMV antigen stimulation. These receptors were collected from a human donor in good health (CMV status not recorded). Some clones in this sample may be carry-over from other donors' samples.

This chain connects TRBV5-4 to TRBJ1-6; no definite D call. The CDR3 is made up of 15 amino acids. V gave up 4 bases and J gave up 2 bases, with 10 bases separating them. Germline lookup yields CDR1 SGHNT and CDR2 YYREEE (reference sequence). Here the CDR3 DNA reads TGTGCCAGCAGCGCGTCCGGGGCCTATAATTCACCCCTCCACTTT. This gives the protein CASSASGAYNSPLHF.

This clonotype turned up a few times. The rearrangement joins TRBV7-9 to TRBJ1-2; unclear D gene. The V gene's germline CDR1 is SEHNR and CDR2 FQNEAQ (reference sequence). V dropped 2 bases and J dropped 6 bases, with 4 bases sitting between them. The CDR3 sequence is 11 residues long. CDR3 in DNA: TGTGCCAGCAGCTTACTCGATGGCTACACCTTC. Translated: CASSLLDGYTF.

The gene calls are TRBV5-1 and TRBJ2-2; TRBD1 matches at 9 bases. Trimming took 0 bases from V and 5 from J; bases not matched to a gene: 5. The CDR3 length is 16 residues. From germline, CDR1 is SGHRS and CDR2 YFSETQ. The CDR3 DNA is TGCGCCAGCAGCTTGGAGGGACAGGGCTGGACCGGGGAGCTGTTTTTT. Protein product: CASSLEGQGWTGELFF.

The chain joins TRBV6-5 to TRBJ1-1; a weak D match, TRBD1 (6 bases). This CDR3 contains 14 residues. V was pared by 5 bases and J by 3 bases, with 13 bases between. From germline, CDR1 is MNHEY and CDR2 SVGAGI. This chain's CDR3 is CASSQQGYDTEAFF. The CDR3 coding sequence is TGTGCCAGCAGTCAACAGGGATACGACACTGAAGCTTTCTTT.

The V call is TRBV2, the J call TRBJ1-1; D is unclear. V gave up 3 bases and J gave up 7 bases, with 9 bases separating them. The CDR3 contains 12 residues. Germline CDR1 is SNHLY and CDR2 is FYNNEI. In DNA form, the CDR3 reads TGTGCCAGCAGTGACGCAGTTTTTGAAGCTTTCTTT. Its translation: CASSDAVFEAFF.

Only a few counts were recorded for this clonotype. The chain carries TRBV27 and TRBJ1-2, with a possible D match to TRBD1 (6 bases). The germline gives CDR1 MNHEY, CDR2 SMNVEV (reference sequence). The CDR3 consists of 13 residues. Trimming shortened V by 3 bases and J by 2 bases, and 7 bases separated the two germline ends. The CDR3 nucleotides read TGTGCCAGCAGTTTCAGGGGAAACTATGGCTACACCTTC. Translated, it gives CASSFRGNYGYTF.

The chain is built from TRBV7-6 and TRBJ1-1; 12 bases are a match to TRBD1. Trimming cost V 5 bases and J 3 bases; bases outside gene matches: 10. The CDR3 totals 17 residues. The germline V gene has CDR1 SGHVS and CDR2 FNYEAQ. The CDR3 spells CASSGPGQGALDTEAFF. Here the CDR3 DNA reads TGTGCCAGCAGCGGACCGGGACAGGGGGCATTGGACACTGAAGCTTTCTTT.

The CDR3 coding sequence is TGTGCCTGGAGTACGACAGGGGTCGGGGAGACCCAGTACTTC. Its translation is CAWSTTGVGETQYF. The rearrangement links TRBV30 to TRBJ2-5; the match to TRBD1 covers 8 bases. CDR1 is GTSNPN, CDR2 SVGIG, per germline (reference sequence). The CDR3 totals 14 residues. Germline trimming cut 2 bases from V and 5 bases from J; bases unmatched to any gene: 7.

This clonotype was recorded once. CDR3 sequence reads: CASSGLAGTGEQYF. The CDR3 DNA sequence: TGTGCCAGCAGTGGACTAGCGGGGACGGGGGAGCAGTACTTC. The chain couples TRBV12-3 or TRBV12-4 to TRBJ2-7; 12 bases fit TRBD2. V trimming: 5 bases; J trimming: 7 bases; junction bases outside the gene matches: 6. The CDR3 contains 14 residues.

DNA for the CDR3: TGTGCCAGCAGTCCCCAAATTGAAGCTTTCTTT. Translation: CASSPQIEAFF. The rearrangement uses TRBV28 and TRBJ1-1; no definite D call. The germline CDR1 and CDR2 sequences are MDHEN and SYDVKM. The CDR3 runs to 11 residues. Deletions cut 5 bases from V and 7 bases from J, with 8 bases between.

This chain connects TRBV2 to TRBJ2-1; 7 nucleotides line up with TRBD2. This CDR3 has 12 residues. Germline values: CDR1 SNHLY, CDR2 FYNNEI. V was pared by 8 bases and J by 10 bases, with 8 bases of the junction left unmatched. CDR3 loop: CASGLVAAEQFF. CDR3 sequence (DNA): TGTGCCAGCGGACTAGTTGCGGCCGAGCAGTTCTTC.

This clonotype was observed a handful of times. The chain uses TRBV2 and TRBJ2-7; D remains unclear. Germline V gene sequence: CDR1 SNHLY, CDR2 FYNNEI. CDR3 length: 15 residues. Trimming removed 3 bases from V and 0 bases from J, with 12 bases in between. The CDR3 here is CASSEELIASYEQYF. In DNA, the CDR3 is TGTGCCAGCAGTGAGGAACTTATAGCCTCCTACGAGCAGTACTTC.

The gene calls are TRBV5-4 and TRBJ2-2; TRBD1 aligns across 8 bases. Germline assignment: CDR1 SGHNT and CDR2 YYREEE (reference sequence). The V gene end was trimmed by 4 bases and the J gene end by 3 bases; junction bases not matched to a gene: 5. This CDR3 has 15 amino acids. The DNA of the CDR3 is TGTGCCAGCAGCCCCCCGGACAGGGACACCGGGGAGCTGTTTTTT. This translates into CASSPPDRDTGELFF.

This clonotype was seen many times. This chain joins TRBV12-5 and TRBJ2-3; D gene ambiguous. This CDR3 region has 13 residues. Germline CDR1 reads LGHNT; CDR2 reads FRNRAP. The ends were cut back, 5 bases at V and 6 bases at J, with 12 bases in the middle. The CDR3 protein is CASGHPRADTQYF. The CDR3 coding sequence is TGTGCTAGTGGTCACCCCCGGGCGGATACGCAGTATTTT.

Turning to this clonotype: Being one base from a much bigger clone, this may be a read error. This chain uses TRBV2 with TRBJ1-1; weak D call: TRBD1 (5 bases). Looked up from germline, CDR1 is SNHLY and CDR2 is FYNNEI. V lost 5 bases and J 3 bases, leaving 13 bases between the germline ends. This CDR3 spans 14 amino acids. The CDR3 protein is CASSPLGGDTEAFF. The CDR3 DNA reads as TGTGCCAGCAGTCCCCTTGGGGGGGACACTGAAGCTTTCTTT.

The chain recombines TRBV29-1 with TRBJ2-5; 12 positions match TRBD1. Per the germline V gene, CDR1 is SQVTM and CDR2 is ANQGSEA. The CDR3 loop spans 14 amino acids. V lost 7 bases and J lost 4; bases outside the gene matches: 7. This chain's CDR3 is CSGFGTGGLETQYF. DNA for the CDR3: TGCAGCGGATTTGGGACAGGGGGCTTAGAGACCCAGTACTTC.

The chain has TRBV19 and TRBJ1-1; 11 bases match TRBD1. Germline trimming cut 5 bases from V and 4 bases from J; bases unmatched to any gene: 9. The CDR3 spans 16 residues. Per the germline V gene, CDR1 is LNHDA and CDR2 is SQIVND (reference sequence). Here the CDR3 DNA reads TGTGCCAGTAGTCCGGGACAGGGGGTGGGATTCACTGAAGCTTTCTTT. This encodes CASSPGQGVGFTEAFF.

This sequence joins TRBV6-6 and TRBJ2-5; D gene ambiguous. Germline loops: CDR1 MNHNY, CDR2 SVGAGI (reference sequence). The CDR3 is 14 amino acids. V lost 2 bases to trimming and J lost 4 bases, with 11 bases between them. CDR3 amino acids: CASSYRRFSETQYF. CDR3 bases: TGTGCCAGCAGTTACCGCCGGTTTTCAGAGACCCAGTACTTC.

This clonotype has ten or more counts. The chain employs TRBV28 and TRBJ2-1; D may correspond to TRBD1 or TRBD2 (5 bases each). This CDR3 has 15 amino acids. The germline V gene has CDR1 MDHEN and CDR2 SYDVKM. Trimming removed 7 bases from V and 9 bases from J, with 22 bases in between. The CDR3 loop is CASTLSGTLRGEQFF. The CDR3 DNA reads TGTGCCAGCACCCTCTCCGGGACCCTAAGAGGTGAGCAGTTCTTC.

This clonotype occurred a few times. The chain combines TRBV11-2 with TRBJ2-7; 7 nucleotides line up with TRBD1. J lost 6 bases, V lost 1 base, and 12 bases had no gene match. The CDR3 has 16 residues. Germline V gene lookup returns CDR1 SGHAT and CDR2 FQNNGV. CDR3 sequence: CASSLVATGDGGEQYF. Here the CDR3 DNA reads TGTGCCAGCAGCTTAGTAGCCACAGGGGATGGAGGCGAGCAGTACTTC.

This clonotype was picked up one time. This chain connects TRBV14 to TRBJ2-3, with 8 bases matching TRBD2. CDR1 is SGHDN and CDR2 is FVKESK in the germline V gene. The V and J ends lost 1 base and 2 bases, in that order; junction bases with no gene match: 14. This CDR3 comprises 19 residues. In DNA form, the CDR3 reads TGTGCCAGCAGCCAAGCCCACGGACTAGCCTCGATTACCACAGATACGCAGTATTTT. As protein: CASSQAHGLASITTDTQYF.

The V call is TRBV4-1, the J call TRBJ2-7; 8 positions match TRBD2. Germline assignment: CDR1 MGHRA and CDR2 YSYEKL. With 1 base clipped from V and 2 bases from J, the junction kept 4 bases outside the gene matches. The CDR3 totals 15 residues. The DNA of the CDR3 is TGCGCCAGCAGCCAAGCGGGGGGGGCTCCCTACGAGCAGTACTTC. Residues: CASSQAGGAPYEQYF.

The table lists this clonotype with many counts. CDR3 amino acids: CASRASGGITDTQYF. CDR3 bases: TGTGCCAGCAGGGCTAGCGGGGGCATCACAGATACGCAGTATTTT. J is TRBJ2-3 and V is TRBV2, with 10 bases fitting TRBD2. In germline, CDR1 is SNHLY, CDR2 FYNNEI. The J segment lost 2 bases and the V segment lost 6 bases, leaving 5 bases of the junction unmatched. This CDR3 has 15 residues.

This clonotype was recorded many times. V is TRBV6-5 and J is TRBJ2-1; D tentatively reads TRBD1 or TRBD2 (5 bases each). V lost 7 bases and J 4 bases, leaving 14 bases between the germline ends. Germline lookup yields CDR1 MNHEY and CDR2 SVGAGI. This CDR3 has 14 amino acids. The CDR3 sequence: CASTPRDGYNEQFF. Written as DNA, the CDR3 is TGTGCCAGCACCCCCAGGGACGGATACAATGAGCAGTTCTTC.

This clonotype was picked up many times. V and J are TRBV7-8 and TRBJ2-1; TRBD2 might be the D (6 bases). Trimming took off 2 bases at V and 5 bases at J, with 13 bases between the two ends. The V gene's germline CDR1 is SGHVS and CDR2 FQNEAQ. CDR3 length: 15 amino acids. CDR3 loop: CASSLRGTGDNEQFF. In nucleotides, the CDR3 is TGTGCCAGCAGCTTACGCGGGACTGGGGACAATGAGCAGTTCTTC.

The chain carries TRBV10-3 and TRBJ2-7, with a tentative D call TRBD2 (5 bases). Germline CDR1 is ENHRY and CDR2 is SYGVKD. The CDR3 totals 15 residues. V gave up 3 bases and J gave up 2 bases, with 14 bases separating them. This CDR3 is CAISDGQTGTYEQYF. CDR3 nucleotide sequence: TGTGCCATCAGTGATGGGCAGACGGGGACCTACGAGCAGTACTTC.

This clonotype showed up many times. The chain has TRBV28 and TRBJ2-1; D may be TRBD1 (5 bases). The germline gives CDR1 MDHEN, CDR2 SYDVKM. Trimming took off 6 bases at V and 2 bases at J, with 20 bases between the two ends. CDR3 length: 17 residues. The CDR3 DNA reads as TGTGCCAGCAGGGCCCTAGGGGTGCCTCCCACCTACAATGAGCAGTTCTTC. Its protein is CASRALGVPPTYNEQFF. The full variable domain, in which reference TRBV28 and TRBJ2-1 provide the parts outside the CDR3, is DVKVTQSSRYLVKRTGEKVFLECVQDMDHENMFWYRQDPGLGLRLIYFSYDVKMKEKGDIPEGYSVSREKKERFSLILESASTNQTSMYLCASRALGVPPTYNEQFFGPGTRLTVL.

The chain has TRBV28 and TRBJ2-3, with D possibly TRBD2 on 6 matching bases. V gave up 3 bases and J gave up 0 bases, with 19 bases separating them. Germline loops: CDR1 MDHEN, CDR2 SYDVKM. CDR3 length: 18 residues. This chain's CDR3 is CASSFIWGEPSSTDTQYF. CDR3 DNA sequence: TGTGCCAGCAGTTTCATCTGGGGGGAACCTTCTAGCACAGATACGCAGTATTTT.